What follows are 22 T cell receptor beta chains derived from one specimen sequenced in a study of blood T cells in healthy people across ages. A second roughly 6 to 11 cycle PCR used barcoded and J-beta primers. Each CDR3 protein is one row after TCRdb ran MiXCR on the 5' RACE reads. This sample carries fewer than 900,000 distinct CDR3 sequences, roughly 40% of them seen once, and the ten largest clones take 10% to 15%. The sample consisted of blood. The receptor set was obtained from a man between 18 and 29 years old in good health.

The rearrangement uses TRBV27 and TRBJ1-2; 7 bases line up with TRBD1. The CDR3 loop spans 14 amino acids. The germline V gene encodes CDR1 MNHEY and CDR2 SMNVEV (reference sequence). J was trimmed by 3 bases and V by 5 bases; bases with no gene match: 6. The CDR3 region has the DNA TGTGCCAGCAGTACCCCCGGACAGGACTATGGCTACACCTTC. Translated, it gives CASSTPGQDYGYTF.

This clonotype has ten or more counts. The chain employs TRBV12-3 or TRBV12-4 and TRBJ1-2, with 7 bases fitting TRBD1. V shed 3 bases and J 7 bases; nucleotides not matched to a gene: 8. The CDR3 totals 14 residues. The DNA for the CDR3 is TGTGCCAGCAGTTTTAGGGACAGACAGTTTGGCTACACCTTC. Its protein is CASSFRDRQFGYTF.

This clonotype was observed a handful of times. The rearrangement uses TRBV19 and TRBJ2-3, with 7 bases aligning to TRBD2. V shed 6 bases, J shed 2 bases, and the junction held 8 bases outside the gene matches. CDR3 length: 15 amino acids. In germline, CDR1 is LNHDA, CDR2 SQIVND (reference sequence). The CDR3 sequence: CASRRSSGTTDTQYF. CDR3 nucleotides: TGTGCCAGTAGACGGTCTAGCGGAACCACAGATACGCAGTATTTT.

In the case of this clonotype: Germline and junction disagree at one end, which may indicate a read error. V usage is TRBV7-9 and J usage is TRBJ2-1; 7 bases agree with TRBD1. Germline V CDR1 and CDR2: SEHNR, FQNEAQ (reference sequence). The CDR3 covers 15 residues. The CDR3 sequence is CASSLGGQPYNEQNF. The CDR3 DNA sequence: TGTGCCAGCAGCTTAGGGGGACAGCCTTACAATGAGCAGAACTTC.

This chain uses TRBV6-6 with TRBJ2-5; no reliable D call. The DNA matches TRBJ2-7 better at its end, which makes the J call doubtful. There are 13 residues in the CDR3. CDR1 and CDR2 from the germline V gene are MNHNY and SVGAGI (reference sequence). The CDR3 reads CASSGSGSYEQYF. The CDR3 coding sequence is TGTGCCAGCAGTGGCTCGGGCTCCTACGAGCAGTACTTC.

The chain couples TRBV10-3 to TRBJ1-4, with 9 bases aligning to TRBD1. CDR1 and CDR2 (germline): ENHRY, SYGVKD. This CDR3 region has 14 residues. V lost 6 bases, J lost 6 bases, and 5 bases stayed unmatched. The DNA for the CDR3 is TGTGCCATCAGAGGACAGGGGAGGTATGAAAAACTGTTTTTT. Residues: CAIRGQGRYEKLFF.

This clonotype was observed a few times. The genes are TRBV5-1 and TRBJ2-3, with D perhaps assigned TRBD1 or TRBD2 (6 bases each). V was shortened by 0 bases and J by 0 bases, with 11 bases between the two germline ends. Germline-derived CDR1 and CDR2 are SGHRS and YFSETQ. This CDR3 has 16 amino acids. The CDR3 region has the DNA TGCGCCAGCAGCTTGGTGAGGGGGGCTAGCACAGATACGCAGTATTTT. It translates to CASSLVRGASTDTQYF.

The J gene is TRBJ2-3, the V gene TRBV7-2, with a tentative D call TRBD2 (5 bases). The V gene's germline CDR1 is SGHTA and CDR2 FQGNSA. The CDR3 contains 12 residues. Between the trimmed V and J ends, which lost 1 base and 11 bases, there was a span of 10 bases. DNA of the CDR3: TGTGCCAGCAGCTTAGGGACTCCTGGGCAGTATTTT. Residues: CASSLGTPGQYF.

This clonotype was seen at least ten times. The chain links TRBV14 to TRBJ1-2; D gene uncertain. This CDR3 has 13 amino acids. Trimming removed 2 bases at V and 3 bases at J, with 7 bases between. The V gene's germline CDR1 is SGHDN and CDR2 FVKESK. The CDR3 loop reads CASSQLWYYGYTF. In DNA, the CDR3 is TGTGCCAGCAGCCAATTGTGGTACTATGGCTACACCTTC.

The chain employs TRBV7-2 and TRBJ1-2; the D is unclear. The V gene's germline CDR1 is SGHTA and CDR2 FQGNSA. The CDR3 loop spans 15 amino acids. V was pared by 1 base and J by 0 bases, with 9 bases between. CDR3 bases: TGTGCCAGCAGCTTAGGTTTCTACGCTAACTATGGCTACACCTTC. The encoded protein is CASSLGFYANYGYTF.

V gene TRBV3-1 combines with J gene TRBJ2-1; D remains unclear. Between the trimmed V and J ends, which lost 4 bases and 8 bases, there was a span of 9 bases. The CDR3 extends over 12 amino acids. Germline CDR1 and CDR2: LGHDT and YNNKEL (reference sequence). This CDR3 is CASSRVPHEQFF. The DNA of the CDR3 is TGTGCCAGCAGCCGTGTACCGCATGAGCAGTTCTTC.

This chain uses TRBV2 with TRBJ1-5, with D perhaps TRBD1 (5 bases). CDR1 SNHLY and CDR2 FYNNEI come from the germline V gene. The CDR3 is made up of 14 amino acids. V was cut by 2 bases and J by 8 bases, with 13 bases left in between. CDR3 region: CASSELRGSEPQHF. CDR3 nucleotides: TGTGCCAGCAGTGAATTAAGGGGCTCGGAGCCCCAGCATTTT. Complete variable domain (other parts from reference TRBV2 and TRBJ1-5): EPEVTQTPSHQVTQMGQEVILRCVPISNHLYFYWYRQILGQKVEFLVSFYNNEISEKSEIFDDQFSVERPDGSNFTLKIRSTKLEDSAMYFCASSELRGSEPQHFGDGTRLSIL.

About this clonotype itself: The junction shows a germline mismatch at one end, possibly a read error. The chain has TRBV6-5 and TRBJ1-2, with D possibly matching TRBD1 (5 bases). From germline, CDR1 is MNHEY and CDR2 SVGAGI. The length of the CDR3 is 13 residues. As DNA, the CDR3 is TGTGCCAGCAGTGACTCGACGGGGGGTGGCTACACCTTC. Translation: CASSDSTGGGYTF.

A word on this clonotype: Relative to the germline gene, one junction end is altered; a read error may explain this. V is TRBV2 and J is TRBJ1-2, with a possible D match to TRBD1 (5 bases). The germline gives CDR1 SNHLY, CDR2 FYNNEI. The length of the CDR3 is 15 residues. CDR3 coding DNA: TGTGCCAGCATGTGGCGGGGGGGAGCTAAATATGGCTACACCTTC. Its translation is CASMWRGGAKYGYTF.

In the case of this clonotype: Compared with germline, one end of the junction differs, possibly owing to a read error. The V gene is TRBV7-2, the J gene TRBJ2-7; a possible D gene is TRBD1 (6 bases). Germline CDR1 SGHTA, CDR2 FQGNSA. CDR3 length equals 15 residues. DNA of the CDR3: TGTGTCAGCAGCTTAGAGGGGGTAGGGCCCTACGAGCAGTACTTC. Its protein is CVSSLEGVGPYEQYF.

This clonotype has just a few counts. The J gene is TRBJ2-1, the V gene TRBV12-3 or TRBV12-4, with 10 nucleotides matching TRBD2. J lost 4 bases, V lost 5 bases, and 5 bases had no gene match. This CDR3 region has 15 residues. CDR3 sequence reads: CASSLRTSGYNEQFF. As DNA, the CDR3 is TGTGCCAGCAGTCTGAGGACTAGCGGATACAATGAGCAGTTCTTC.

CDR3: CASSKKGPDYNEQFF. Here the CDR3 DNA reads TGTGCCAGCAGCAAGAAAGGACCGGACTACAATGAGCAGTTCTTC. This chain joins TRBV3-1 and TRBJ2-1; D gene uncertain. The CDR3 is 15 amino acids. V shed 5 bases and J shed 3 bases, with 14 bases lying between them. The germline V gene has CDR1 LGHDT and CDR2 YNNKEL (reference sequence).

This clonotype was observed a few times. This sequence joins TRBV5-1 and TRBJ2-3, with a weak D call TRBD1 (6 bases). Germline V gene lookup returns CDR1 SGHRS and CDR2 YFSETQ. The V and J ends lost 0 bases and 0 bases respectively, with 26 bases between them. The CDR3 is 21 residues long. CDR3 sequence (DNA): TGCGCCAGCAGCTTGGCAGCGGTTTGGGGACAACCTTTATCTAGCACAGATACGCAGTATTTT. Protein sequence: CASSLAAVWGQPLSSTDTQYF.

Comment on this clonotype: A clone one base away is much larger, so this may be a read error. The chain carries TRBV5-1 and TRBJ2-3, with TRBD1 matching 7 bases. J lost 8 bases, V lost 2 bases, and 5 bases had no gene match. The V gene's germline CDR1 is SGHRS and CDR2 YFSETQ. CDR3 length: 13 residues. The CDR3 sequence is CASSFDWDSTQYF. The CDR3 nucleotides are TGCGCCAGCAGCTTTGACTGGGACAGTACGCAGTATTTT.

The table lists this clonotype with a few counts. The rearrangement uses TRBV12-3 or TRBV12-4 and TRBJ2-1; TRBD1 matches at 7 bases. The CDR3 has 15 amino acids. V lost 5 bases and J lost 7; bases outside the gene matches: 11. CDR3 DNA sequence: TGTGCCAGCAGTCCTGACAGGGCCCTCCGAAATGAGCAGTTCTTC. Its translation: CASSPDRALRNEQFF.

This chain links TRBV7-2 with TRBJ2-5; D not certain. This CDR3 has 15 residues. The V end was cut by 1 base, the J end by 3 bases, with 12 bases between. Germline CDR1 is SGHTA and CDR2 is FQGNSA. CDR3 nucleotides: TGTGCCAGCAGCTTAGGCGGCAGGAACGAAGAGACCCAGTACTTC. Its translation: CASSLGGRNEETQYF. Full variable domain (outside the CDR3, taken from reference TRBV7-2 and TRBJ2-5): GAGVSQSPSNKVTEKGKDVELRCDPISGHTALYWYRQSLGQGLEFLIYFQGNSAPDKSGLPSDRFSAERTGGSVSTLTIQRTQQEDSAVYLCASSLGGRNEETQYFGPGTRLLVL.

The chain combines TRBV25-1 with TRBJ1-1; D possibly corresponds to TRBD1 (6 bases). The V end was cut by 2 bases, the J end by 3 bases, with 13 bases between. The germline V gene encodes CDR1 MGHDK and CDR2 SYGVNS. The CDR3 is 15 amino acids. The CDR3 loop reads CASSERQGLDTEAFF. Here the CDR3 DNA reads TGTGCCAGCAGTGAAAGGCAGGGGCTGGACACTGAAGCTTTCTTT.